This T cell receptor (beta chain) originates from a study of blood T cell repertoires in COVID-19. Study information: COVID-19 samples from acute and convalescent phases originated in the United States, Italy and Spain. In each case, the material was cDNA or gDNA derived from T cells, B-cell-depleted T cells, or PBMCs.

Clones were read by immunoSEQ multiplex PCR, and TCRdb kept only the in-frame ones, dropping some. Of 90,000 to 100,000 clones listed, 75% to 90% are singletons. The ends were cut back, 0 bases at V and 4 bases at J, with 11 bases in the middle. CDR1 and CDR2 (germline): GTSNPN, SVGIG (reference sequence). This CDR3 comprises 14 residues. This rearrangement joins TRBV30 to TRBJ2-3, with D unclear. This receptor was taken from a man aged 55 to 70 with COVID-19, enrolled during active disease. Sequencing was carried out using peripheral blood. CDR3 coding DNA: TGTGCCTGGAGTGTAAGTTTCGAGCCAGATACGCAGTATTTT. The encoded protein is CAWSVSFEPDTQYF.